Shown below are 25 T cell receptor beta chains from a single sample sequenced in a study of blood T cell repertoires in COVID-19. Here immunoSEQ multiplex PCR was the method, and the copy in TCRdb shows in-frame clones only, minus some. The table shows more than 55,000 clones, with more than 60% occurring only once. Sequencing was performed on peripheral blood. These receptors were obtained from a woman in her 70s with acute or convalescent COVID-19.

The chain employs TRBV2 and TRBJ2-7, with no clear D. Trimming removed 0 bases at V and 3 bases at J, with 12 bases between. The germline V gene has CDR1 SNHLY and CDR2 FYNNEI. The CDR3 spans 15 residues. As DNA, the CDR3 is TGTGCCAGCAGTGAAGCGCTTCGGAGAGGCTACGAGCAGTACGTC. The encoded protein is CASSEALRRGYEQYV.

The V gene is TRBV7-3, the J gene TRBJ2-2, with a tentative D call TRBD2 (6 bases). V lost 4 bases and J 3 bases, leaving 12 bases between the germline ends. The CDR3 totals 15 residues. The germline CDR1 and CDR2 sequences are SGHTA and FQGTGA. The CDR3 DNA reads as TGTGCCAGCAGCTCCGCTGGCGGGGACACCGGGGAGCTGTTTTTT. It specifies CASSSAGGDTGELFF.

This clone was seen only a few times. The gene calls are TRBV9 and TRBJ2-7; the D gene is possibly TRBD1 (6 bases). The germline V gene has CDR1 SGDLS and CDR2 YYNGEE. Trimming took 6 bases from V and 5 from J, leaving 15 bases between them. This CDR3 contains 13 residues. This CDR3 is CASNRDPANEQYF. The CDR3 DNA follows: TGTGCCAGCAACAGGGATCCAGCCAACGAGCAGTACTTC.

The chain employs TRBV18 and TRBJ1-1; a weak D match, TRBD1 (5 bases). CDR3 size: 16 residues. Germline CDR1 is KGHSH and CDR2 is LQKENI. V was shortened by 0 bases and J by 5 bases, with 16 bases between the two germline ends. The CDR3 nucleotides are TGTGCCAGCTCACCACCGTCTACAGGTCGATTGACTGAAGCTTTCTTT. This codes for CASSPPSTGRLTEAFF.

There are a few counts of this clone. The rearrangement uses TRBV5-6 and TRBJ1-1; D possibly corresponds to TRBD1 (5 bases). The CDR3 is 14 residues long. The germline V and J ends were trimmed by 6 bases and 6 bases, with 18 bases remaining between them. CDR1 and CDR2 from the germline V gene are SGHDT and YYEEEE. The CDR3 sequence is CASTQDGGSPEAFF. CDR3 in DNA: TGTGCCAGCACCCAGGACGGGGGTTCCCCTGAAGCTTTCTTT. Combining the CDR3 with reference TRBV5-6 and TRBJ1-1 gives the whole variable domain DAGVTQSPTHLIKTRGQQVTLRCSPKSGHDTVSWYQQALGQGPQFIFQYYEEEERQRGNFPDRFSGHQFPNYSSELNVNALLLGDSALYLCASTQDGGSPEAFFGQGTRLTVV.

The chain links TRBV6-5 to TRBJ2-7; the D gene is possibly TRBD2 (5 bases). Deletions cut 6 bases from V and 2 bases from J, with 17 bases between. Germline CDR1 MNHEY, CDR2 SVGAGI. The CDR3 has 15 amino acids. The CDR3 loop reads CASSHRRTDAYEQYF. The CDR3 region has the DNA TGTGCCAGCAGCCACCGGCGGACTGATGCCTACGAGCAGTACTTC.

This chain joins TRBV5-1 and TRBJ2-1; 8 bases are a match to TRBD1. The CDR3 runs 17 residues. V gave up 3 bases and J gave up 0 bases; unmatched junction bases: 8. In germline, CDR1 is SGHRS, CDR2 YFSETQ. Here the CDR3 DNA reads TGCGCCAGCAGCTCCCGGGCTACAGGGGGCTCCTACAATGAGCAGTTCTTC. Protein sequence: CASSSRATGGSYNEQFF.

This clone was observed a single time. V and J are TRBV30 and TRBJ1-5, with TRBD1 matching over 9 bases. Germline loops: CDR1 GTSNPN, CDR2 SVGIG (reference sequence). V lost 5 bases, J lost 6 bases, and 5 bases stayed unmatched. The CDR3 spans 13 residues. CDR3 DNA: TGTGCCTGGGGGACAGGGCGGCGTCAGCCCCAGCATTTT. Its translation is CAWGTGRRQPQHF. Based on the CDR3 plus reference TRBV30 and TRBJ1-5, the full variable domain is SQTIHQWPATLVQPVGSPLSLECTVEGTSNPNLYWYRQAAGRGLQLLFYSVGIGQISSEVPQNLSASRPQDRQFILSSKKLLLSDSGFYLCAWGTGRRQPQHFGDGTRLSIL.

The DNA of the CDR3 is TGTGCCAGCAGCTTAGCGGCGGGGGGAAACACAGATACGCAGTATTTT. Its translation is CASSLAAGGNTDTQYF. The rearrangement links TRBV7-6 to TRBJ2-3; the match to TRBD2 covers 8 bases. V shed 0 bases, J shed 2 bases, and the junction held 4 bases outside the gene matches. The CDR3 covers 16 residues. Per germline, CDR1 SGHVS and CDR2 FNYEAQ.

This chain links TRBV4-1 with TRBJ1-1; 7 bases line up with TRBD1. The CDR3 has 15 residues. J was trimmed by 5 bases and V by 3 bases; bases with no gene match: 9. CDR1 is MGHRA, CDR2 YSYEKL, per germline. The CDR3 sequence is CASSQQTGSITEAFF. CDR3 nucleotide sequence: TGCGCCAGCAGCCAGCAGACAGGGAGTATTACTGAAGCTTTCTTT.

The CDR3 DNA reads TGTGCCAGCAGTGACTCCCAGGGTAGTAATCAGCCCCAGCATTTT. This codes for CASSDSQGSNQPQHF. This chain links TRBV6-4 with TRBJ1-5; D perhaps matches TRBD1 (5 bases). The CDR3 length is 15 residues. Between the trimmed V and J ends, which lost 0 bases and 4 bases, there was a span of 10 bases. The germline V gene encodes CDR1 MRHNA and CDR2 SNTAGT.

The chain employs TRBV30 and TRBJ1-2; the match to TRBD1 covers 10 bases. The CDR3 covers 12 residues. After removal of 5 bases from V and 8 bases from J, the junction contained 5 bases not matched to a gene. The germline V gene encodes CDR1 GTSNPN and CDR2 SVGIG (reference sequence). This chain's CDR3 is CAWWTGGGGYTF. CDR3 nucleotide sequence: TGTGCCTGGTGGACAGGGGGAGGCGGCTACACCTTC.

The J gene is TRBJ1-4, the V gene TRBV19; D is undetermined. Trimming took 9 bases from V and 8 from J, leaving 16 bases between them. In germline, CDR1 is LNHDA, CDR2 SQIVND (reference sequence). This CDR3 is 13 amino acids long. The CDR3 DNA reads TGTGCCAGCTGGAAGGGAGTGGGAGAAAAACTGTTTTTT. Amino acids: CASWKGVGEKLFF.

This rearrangement joins TRBV6-1 to TRBJ2-1; a possible D gene is TRBD1 (5 bases). V dropped 4 bases and J dropped 0 bases, with 13 bases sitting between them. Germline CDR1 is MNHNS and CDR2 is SASEGT. This CDR3 has 16 amino acids. CDR3 region: CASSGTPRSSYNEQFF. The CDR3 DNA reads as TGTGCCAGCAGTGGGACACCTCGGAGCTCCTACAATGAGCAGTTCTTC.

The rearrangement joins TRBV6-5 to TRBJ1-1; tentatively, D is TRBD1 (6 bases). V was cut by 2 bases and J by 1 base, with 11 bases left in between. The CDR3 length is 15 residues. Germline V lookup: CDR1 MNHEY, CDR2 SVGAGI. The CDR3 loop is CASSYRRQENTEAFF. The DNA for the CDR3 is TGTGCCAGCAGTTACCGCCGACAGGAGAACACTGAAGCTTTCTTT.

This clone is classed as medium-sized. This chain links TRBV2 with TRBJ1-2; TRBD1 might be the D (6 bases). Trimming removed 7 bases from V and 2 bases from J, with 11 bases in between. This CDR3 region has 13 residues. Germline values: CDR1 SNHLY, CDR2 FYNNEI. The CDR3 nucleotides are TGTGCCAGCACGGGCGACAGGAACTATGGCTACACCTTC. Translation: CASTGDRNYGYTF.

The V gene is TRBV6-6, the J gene TRBJ2-1, with no clear D. CDR3 length: 11 amino acids. Germline V gene lookup returns CDR1 MNHNY and CDR2 SVGAGI (reference sequence). The V and J ends lost 6 bases and 9 bases respectively, with 9 bases between them. Here the CDR3 DNA reads TGTGCCAGCAGATATTTCTTTGAGCAGTTCTTC. Protein: CASRYFFEQFF.

This clone was recorded a few times. This chain links TRBV11-2 with TRBJ1-1; D perhaps matches TRBD1 (5 bases). The CDR3 sequence is 14 residues long. The V gene's germline CDR1 is SGHAT and CDR2 FQNNGV. The V and J ends lost 4 bases and 4 bases respectively, with 13 bases between them. The CDR3 loop reads CASSYSGGGTEAFF. CDR3 DNA: TGTGCCAGCAGCTACTCGGGGGGGGGCACTGAAGCTTTCTTT.

In its sample, this clone was seen once. The rearrangement links TRBV19 to TRBJ2-2; 8 bases map to TRBD1. The CDR3 runs 15 residues. Unmatched junction bases numbered 6, after V lost 3 bases and J lost 6 bases. Germline V gene sequence: CDR1 LNHDA, CDR2 SQIVND (reference sequence). CDR3 protein: CASSMSGQVPGELFF. CDR3 coding DNA: TGTGCCAGTAGTATGTCGGGACAGGTGCCCGGGGAGCTGTTTTTT.

The rearrangement joins TRBV2 to TRBJ1-2; 9 nucleotides align to TRBD1. The CDR3 covers 15 residues. Germline trimming cut 2 bases from V and 4 bases from J; bases unmatched to any gene: 5. The germline V gene has CDR1 SNHLY and CDR2 FYNNEI. Here the CDR3 reads CASSERTGGFYGYTF. The CDR3 nucleotides are TGTGCCAGCAGTGAAAGAACAGGGGGCTTCTATGGCTACACCTTC.

The CDR3 loop is CASSLGSSREHGYTF. The CDR3 DNA sequence: TGTGCCAGCAGCTTGGGGTCCTCAAGGGAGCATGGCTACACCTTC. The chain couples TRBV11-1 to TRBJ1-2; D gene uncertain. V lost 3 bases to trimming and J lost 6 bases, with 17 bases between them. CDR3 length equals 15 residues. Germline loops: CDR1 SGHAT, CDR2 FQDESV (reference sequence).

V is TRBV7-3 and J is TRBJ2-5, with TRBD2 matching 8 bases. Germline V lookup: CDR1 SGHTA, CDR2 FQGTGA. This CDR3 comprises 15 residues. Losses at the gene ends were 4 bases for V and 2 bases for J; bases not matched to a gene: 6. This CDR3 reads CASSSSGGRQETQYF. The CDR3 bases are TGTGCCAGCAGCTCCTCGGGGGGGCGGCAAGAGACCCAGTACTTC.

This clone was seen a single time. In DNA form, the CDR3 reads TGTGCCAGCAGTTTGACAGGTCTCTATGGCTACACCTTC. It is translated as CASSLTGLYGYTF. The chain has TRBV12-3 or TRBV12-4 and TRBJ1-2, with D maybe TRBD1 (6 bases). The V and J ends lost 3 bases and 4 bases respectively, with 9 bases between them. CDR3 length: 13 residues.

This clone appeared a single time. The rearrangement uses TRBV6-5 and TRBJ2-5; 10 positions agree with TRBD2. This CDR3 region has 16 residues. The ends lost 0 bases at V and 6 bases at J; junction bases unmatched: 7. Looked up from germline, CDR1 is MNHEY and CDR2 is SVGAGI. This CDR3 reads CASSYSQRGGRQTQYF. The CDR3 nucleotides read TGTGCCAGCAGTTACTCGCAGCGGGGGGGCCGGCAGACCCAGTACTTC.

The V call is TRBV27, the J call TRBJ2-5, with D tentatively TRBD2 (5 bases). The CDR3 spans 15 residues. Germline values: CDR1 MNHEY, CDR2 SMNVEV (reference sequence). V lost 6 bases, J lost 5 bases, and 19 bases lay in between. CDR3 residues: CASSSPGKRGETQYF. In DNA, the CDR3 is TGTGCCAGCAGCTCTCCGGGAAAGAGAGGGGAGACCCAGTACTTC.